These 5 T cell receptor beta chains were all obtained from the same sample, sequenced in a study of T cell responses to AZD1222 COVID-19 vaccine. Assay: immunoSEQ multiplex PCR; the TCRdb copy retains only in-frame clones and omits some. The sample shows around 150,000 clones, 80% to 95% of them seen only once. Sample: peripheral blood, taken on day 0 of AZD1222 vaccination. The receptor source for this set is an adult in good health.

The chain couples TRBV6-4 to TRBJ2-2; 9 bases map to TRBD1. V lost 9 bases to trimming and J lost 0 bases; unmatched junction nucleotides: 2. Germline V gene sequence: CDR1 MRHNA, CDR2 SNTAGT. The CDR3 spans 14 residues. CDR3 loop: CASRDRANTGELFF. CDR3 in DNA: TGTGCCAGTCGGGACAGGGCGAACACCGGGGAGCTGTTTTTT.

This clone has a handful of counts. CDR3 amino acids: CASSIQGFNEKLFF. CDR3 coding DNA: TGTGCCAGTAGTATACAGGGGTTTAATGAAAAACTGTTTTTT. The genes are TRBV19 and TRBJ1-4; D may be TRBD1 (6 bases). With 2 bases removed from V and 4 bases from J, the gap between germline ends came to 8 bases. The CDR3 has 14 residues. The germline V gene has CDR1 LNHDA and CDR2 SQIVND (reference sequence).

The chain has TRBV2 and TRBJ2-5, with 7 nucleotides matching TRBD1. V was pared by 6 bases and J by 4 bases, with 8 bases of the junction left unmatched. CDR1 and CDR2 (germline): SNHLY, FYNNEI. The CDR3 length is 14 residues. The CDR3 loop is CASSKRQGRETQYF. The DNA of the CDR3 is TGTGCCAGCAGCAAAAGACAGGGCCGAGAGACCCAGTACTTC.

The chain joins TRBV7-3 to TRBJ1-6, with TRBD1 as a possible D gene (6 bases). V gave up 3 bases and J gave up 10 bases, with 13 bases separating them. The germline CDR1 and CDR2 sequences are SGHTA and FQGTGA. The CDR3 runs 14 residues. The CDR3 DNA is TGTGCCAGCAGCTTTTCCGGGGGCGACTCACCCCTCCACTTT. Protein sequence: CASSFSGGDSPLHF.

The chain is built from TRBV12-1 and TRBJ2-4; the D call in the table, TRBD1, was not verified against the DNA. TRBV12-1 is labeled a pseudogene. CDR3 size: 16 residues. The CDR3 DNA reads TGTGCCAGCAGCTATAGACAGGGGACGGCCAAAAACATTCAGTACTTC. Amino acid sequence: CASSYRQGTAKNIQYF.